This T cell receptor (beta chain) was captured by sequencing in a study of T cell clonality in common variable immunodeficiency. Notes on the study in general: Fewer TCRbeta clones were shared among CVID subjects than controls. What drives increased CVID clonality needs T cell subpopulation sequencing.

The protocol was immunoSEQ multiplex PCR, while the TCRdb copy is restricted to in-frame clones and leaves out a portion. The repertoire yields 30,000 to 40,000 clones, none seen only once; the top ten contain approximately 9.8%. Each donor provided roughly 4.5 to 8.5 ml of heparinized whole blood. The junction had 7 bases not matched to a gene; V was cut back by 0 bases and J by 0 bases. Germline CDR1 reads LNHDA; CDR2 reads SQIVND (reference sequence). The CDR3 consists of 17 residues. Many counts were recorded for this clone. Its antigen is not identified. The read gets to within 3 residues of the CDR3 end, and the germline J gene fills in the rest.

This rearrangement joins TRBV19 to TRBJ2-7; 8 bases agree with TRBD1. Sequencing was carried out using peripheral blood mononuclear cells. The receptor was isolated from a person between 18 and 70 years old in good health. CDR3 region: CASSIDAGGVSSYEQYF. The CDR3 DNA, read in part, is TGTGCCAGTAGTATAGATGCAGGGGGCGTTAGCTCCTACGAG.